Listed below are T cell receptor beta chains from one sample, sequenced in a study of Tregs in tolerant kidney transplant recipients. Profiled with immunoSEQ multiplex PCR; TCRdb holds only in-frame clones, not every one. This sample has about 81,000 clones; 90% to 95% occur once, and the top ten carry 1.6%. This specimen was CD4+ T cells from blood (PBMCs), taken 24 months after the transplant. The origin of the receptors is a human patient who received a combined kidney and bone marrow transplant. The T cells may come from the graft donor. Each CDR3 is given with its conserved first and last residue. Each record gives: J gene, clone size, D gene, V gene, CDR3 protein, CDR3 DNA. D genes are given only for firm matches. Where a row states a size, it is once, few, many or the class of an expanded clone; other rows omit it.

TRBJ2-7 - - TRBV15 CATSRDPSGEQYF TGTGCCACCAGCAGAGATCCGAGCGGGGAGCAGTACTTC
TRBJ2-7 - TRBD2 TRBV19 CASSIGTSGSYEQYF TGTGCCAGTAGTATAGGTACTAGCGGCTCCTACGAGCAGTACTTC
TRBJ2-2 - TRBD2 TRBV13 CASSSLAGGPGTGELFF TGTGCCAGCAGCAGCTTAGCGGGAGGGCCGGGGACCGGGGAGCTGTTTTTT
TRBJ1-3 - - TRBV5-1 CASSSAQGGNTIYF TGCGCCAGCAGCTCGGCCCAGGGTGGAAACACCATATATTTT
TRBJ2-4 - TRBD1 TRBV2 CASRIRGQGKNIQYF TGTGCCAGCAGGATCAGGGGGCAAGGCAAAAACATTCAGTACTTC
TRBJ1-5 - TRBD1 TRBV5-6 CASSLAPGGLNQPQHF TGTGCCAGCAGCTTGGCACCAGGGGGACTCAATCAGCCCCAGCATTTT
TRBJ2-3 - TRBD1 TRBV10-3 CAISAHRDRESDTQYF TGTGCCATCAGTGCGCACCGGGACAGGGAATCAGATACGCAGTATTTT
TRBJ2-7 - - TRBV5-6 CASSFLLGRESSYEQYF TGTGCCAGCAGCTTTCTCTTGGGACGGGAGAGCTCCTACGAGCAGTACTTC
TRBJ1-2 - - TRBV4-1 CASSPSPKRWNNYGYTF TGCGCCAGCAGCCCTTCCCCCAAGAGGTGGAATAACTATGGCTACACCTTC
TRBJ2-3 - - TRBV6-5 CASSLQGVSTDTQYF TGTGCCAGCAGTCTACAGGGCGTAAGCACAGATACGCAGTATTTT
TRBJ1-1 - - TRBV30 CAWSQQVEAFF TGTGCCTGGAGTCAGCAGGTTGAAGCTTTCTTT
TRBJ2-2 - - TRBV27 CASSRDFTGELFF TGTGCCAGCAGTCGGGACTTCACCGGGGAGCTGTTTTTT
TRBJ2-3 - - TRBV29-1 CSVGGKGHTRVDTQYF TGCAGCGTTGGAGGGAAGGGCCACACAAGGGTAGATACGCAGTATTTT
TRBJ2-6 - - TRBV19 CASNGGQYGANVLTF TGTGCCAGTAATGGTGGACAGTATGGGGCCAACGTCCTGACTTTC
TRBJ2-3 - - TRBV29-1 CSVEQTDTQYF TGCAGCGTTGAACAGACAGATACGCAGTATTTT
TRBJ2-5 once TRBD2 TRBV6-1 CASSTSGGETQYF TGTGCCAGCAGTACTAGCGGGGGAGAGACCCAGTACTTC
TRBJ2-7 - TRBD1 TRBV27 CASSLGDRAGIEQYF TGTGCCAGCAGTTTAGGGGACAGGGCTGGGATCGAGCAGTACTTC
TRBJ1-5 - TRBD1 TRBV30 CAWSDRGQGNQPQHF TGTGCCTGGAGCGACAGGGGACAGGGAAATCAGCCCCAGCATTTT
TRBJ2-2 - TRBD1 TRBV25-1 CASSPDRDTGELFF TGTGCCAGCAGTCCGGACAGGGACACCGGGGAGCTGTTTTTT
TRBJ2-5 - - TRBV15 CATSRVRGQETQYF TGTGCCACCAGCAGAGTCCGGGGCCAAGAGACCCAGTACTTC
TRBJ1-2 - - TRBV18 CASSRDNLYGYTF TGTGCCAGCTCCCGGGACAACCTCTATGGCTACACCTTC
TRBJ1-6 once - TRBV7-3 CASSPGRRNSPLHF TGTGCCAGCAGCCCTGGACGGAGGAATTCCCCCCTCCACTTT
TRBJ2-5 - TRBD2 TRBV7-3 CASSFGAAGGQETQYF TGTGCCAGCAGCTTTGGGGCAGCGGGGGGCCAAGAGACCCAGTACTTC
TRBJ1-2 - - TRBV14 CASSPGPNYGYTF TGTGCCAGCAGCCCTGGCCCTAACTATGGCTACACCTTC
TRBJ2-2 - TRBD2 TRBV7-3 CASSLVGTRWDTGELFF TGTGCCAGCAGCTTAGTAGGGACTAGATGGGACACCGGGGAGCTGTTTTTT
TRBJ1-4 few - TRBV19 CASSIPQGWGGDEKLFF TGTGCCAGTAGTATTCCTCAGGGTTGGGGAGGGGATGAAAAACTGTTTTTT
TRBJ2-5 once TRBD1 TRBV30 CAWSADRVGGETQYF TGTGCCTGGAGCGCCGACAGGGTAGGCGGGGAGACCCAGTACTTC
TRBJ2-3 - - TRBV11-3 CASSLLFGDTQYF TGTGCCAGCAGCTTATTGTTCGGAGATACGCAGTATTTT
TRBJ2-7 - TRBD2 TRBV29-1 CSASGRSYEQYF TGCAGCGCGAGCGGGAGGTCCTACGAGCAGTACTTC
TRBJ2-7 - TRBD1 TRBV18 CASSPPTPRTGLVEQYF TGTGCCAGCTCACCACCGACCCCCCGGACAGGGTTAGTCGAGCAGTACTTC
TRBJ2-1 - TRBD1 TRBV5-4 CASNRDRHNEQFF TGTGCCAGCAACCGGGACAGACACAATGAGCAGTTCTTC
TRBJ2-1 - TRBD2 TRBV9 CASSVNPAGHNEQFF TGTGCCAGCAGCGTTAATCCAGCGGGACACAATGAGCAGTTCTTC
TRBJ1-4 once - TRBV7-2 CASSPRPPGGREKLFF TGTGCCAGCAGCCCCCGGCCTCCGGGAGGCAGGGAAAAACTGTTTTTT
TRBJ2-7 - - TRBV6-5 CASTNPRGYEQYF TGTGCCAGCACTAACCCCAGGGGCTACGAGCAGTACTTC
TRBJ2-3 once TRBD1 TRBV9 CASSRGGFAEDTQYF TGTGCCAGCAGCCGAGGGGGCTTTGCTGAAGATACGCAGTATTTT
TRBJ2-7 - TRBD2 TRBV11-2 CASSSIAGKDSYEQYF TGTGCCAGCAGCTCAATAGCGGGAAAGGATTCCTACGAGCAGTACTTC
TRBJ2-5 - - TRBV11-2 CASSLTGPPQETQYF TGTGCCAGCAGCTTGACAGGTCCCCCGCAAGAGACCCAGTACTTC
TRBJ2-7 - - TRBV19 CASSISARRSYEQYF TGTGCCAGTAGTATTTCTGCCAGGCGTTCCTACGAGCAGTACTTC
TRBJ1-5 - - TRBV10-2 CATTTGLTRGPQHF TGCGCCACTACGACGGGCCTTACACGGGGGCCCCAGCATTTT
TRBJ2-1 - - TRBV7-9 CASSLLGSAYNEQFF TGTGCCAGCAGCTTACTCGGGAGTGCCTACAATGAGCAGTTCTTC
TRBJ2-7 - - TRBV7-9 CASSFREYPYEQYF TGTGCCAGCAGCTTCCGGGAGTATCCCTACGAGCAGTACTTC
TRBJ1-2 - TRBD1 TRBV28 CASSAWTGAQGDGYTF TGTGCCAGCAGTGCGTGGACAGGGGCGCAAGGGGATGGCTACACCTTC
TRBJ2-1 - TRBD2 TRBV30 CAWVGSGLAGYNEQFF TGTGCCTGGGTGGGGTCGGGACTAGCGGGTTACAATGAGCAGTTCTTC
TRBJ2-1 - - TRBV14 CASSQIGGGNNEQFF TGTGCCAGCAGCCAGATAGGAGGAGGAAACAATGAGCAGTTCTTC
TRBJ2-3 - TRBD2 TRBV5-1 CASSLRTSGITDTQYF TGCGCCAGCAGCTTGAGGACTAGCGGGATCACAGATACGCAGTATTTT
TRBJ1-5 - - TRBV6-5 CASRRTGNQPQHF TGTGCCAGCAGGCGGACGGGAAATCAGCCCCAGCATTTT
TRBJ2-5 - TRBD1 TRBV18 CASSPSAETGKKETQYF TGTGCCAGCTCACCATCAGCGGAGACAGGGAAAAAAGAGACCCAGTACTTC
TRBJ2-7 - - TRBV11-3 CASSSWGVSYEQYF TGTGCCAGCAGCTCATGGGGCGTTTCCTACGAGCAGTACTTC
TRBJ2-5 - TRBD1 TRBV6-1 CASSAKRDRGYQETQYF TGTGCCAGCAGTGCCAAGAGGGACAGGGGATACCAAGAGACCCAGTACTTC
TRBJ2-5 once - TRBV21-1 CASSKARDRANQETQYF TGTGCCAGCAGCAAAGCCCGGGACAGGGCTAACCAAGAGACCCAGTACTTC
TRBJ2-3 - - TRBV5-5 CASSLDQGTDTQYF TGTGCCAGCAGCTTGGATCAGGGCACAGATACGCAGTATTTT
TRBJ2-7 - - TRBV6-5 CASSYSGQERGEQYF TGTGCCAGCAGTTACTCAGGGCAGGAAAGGGGGGAGCAGTACTTC